This T cell receptor beta chain was sequenced for a study of T cells expressing NK-cell markers. TCRdb re-called the 5' RACE reads and catalogs CDR3 proteins one per entry, DNA excluded. The sample holds 300,000 to 500,000 distinct CDR3 sequences. The CDR3 runs to 14 residues. CDR1 and CDR2 (germline): MNHEY, SVGEGT. The clonotype comes from a woman in her fifties or sixties in good health. The chain is built from TRBV6-2 or TRBV6-3 and TRBJ1-5. The sequencing sample was made of blood T cells: a sorted CD56 or NKG2C T cell subset, CD4+ or CD8+ T cells, or bulk PBMC T cells (not recorded which). The CDR3 sequence is CASSYPQLGQPQHF.